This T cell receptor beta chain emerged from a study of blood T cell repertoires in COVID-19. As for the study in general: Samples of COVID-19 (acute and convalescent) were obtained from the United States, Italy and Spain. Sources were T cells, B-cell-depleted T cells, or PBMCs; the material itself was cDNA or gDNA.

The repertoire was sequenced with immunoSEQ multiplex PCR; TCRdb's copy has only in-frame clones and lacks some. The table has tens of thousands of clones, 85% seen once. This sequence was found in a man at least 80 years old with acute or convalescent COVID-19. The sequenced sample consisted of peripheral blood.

CDR3 nucleotide sequence: TGTGCCAGCAGCTTAGATCGGGGGAGGGGTTCTGGAAACACCATATATTTT. Encoded protein: CASSLDRGRGSGNTIYF. The V gene is TRBV11-2, the J gene TRBJ1-3; TRBD1 might be the D (5 bases). Germline CDR1 SGHAT, CDR2 FQNNGV. This CDR3 is 17 amino acids long. Trimming took 0 bases from V and 1 from J, leaving 13 bases between them.